Described below is a single TCR beta chain sequence and its context. Antigen: not known. This record belongs to a study of cytomegalovirus exposure and HLA in healthy donors. Broader study findings: Among the CMV-associated chains, a few were confirmed in vitro as specific for CMV antigens. Cytomegalovirus status was reportedly diagnosed by the classifier with high sensitivity and specificity. One variant, a missense change in DCLRE1C, was linked in a later analysis to TCR beta V- and J-gene trimming. More clonal expansion characterized HLA-associated TCR beta chains than equally common others in a later analysis.

The CDR3 loop spans 12 amino acids. Per the germline V gene, CDR1 is SGHRS and CDR2 is YFSETQ. The V and J ends lost 2 bases and 5 bases respectively, with 6 bases between them. In the PCR, 60 Vbeta and 13 Jbeta primers were used. The data were produced by immunoSEQ multiplex PCR, yet TCRdb's version contains in-frame clones alone and is incomplete. The table includes about 63,000 clones, roughly 73% detected once. Sequenced: PBMCs. This sequence originates from a middle-aged woman in good health and CMV-seropositive. J is TRBJ2-3 and V is TRBV5-1, with D unclear. The CDR3 DNA reads as TGCGCCAGCAGCTTCGGTAAAGATACGCAGTATTTT. Translating it yields CASSFGKDTQYF.